This paragraph covers one T cell receptor beta chain sequence. This clone's antigen is unknown. Base qualities were left out, and no much larger clone turns up one base away. The meaning of the sample's treatment or condition label: randomized to nivolumab then ipilimumab (arm A) or the reverse (arm B). Prior DNA-damaging chemotherapy had not been received by any trial patient. The samples were obtained from melanoma patients enrolled in CheckMate 064, an open-label, randomized phase II trial testing sequential checkpoint blockade. Genomic DNA from formalin-fixed paraffin-embedded (FFPE) tissue samples served as the input for tumor TCR sequencing. These data originate in a study of sequential checkpoint blockade in melanoma (dated by TCRdb to between 2018 and 2020). Regarding the research as a whole: Patients were randomized 1:1 to first-line nivolumab followed by ipilimumab (arm A) or ipilimumab followed by nivolumab (arm B). Both trial sequences were followed by maintenance nivolumab. DNA from 90 or so pretreatment melanoma tumor samples was subjected to TCRbeta immunosequencing. Roughly 80% of the matched pre- and post-treatment tumor biopsy pairs came from the same lesion. For 20 to 25 patients, matched tumor biopsies were obtained before treatment and at week 13, following single-agent nivolumab (arm A) or ipilimumab (arm B).

The paper's findings and limits, for the study overall: Within-arm analyses of tumor T-cell fraction were constrained by small sample sizes and reduced statistical power. Among patients in arm A, the nivolumab-first arm, pretreatment tumor TIL clonality was associated with response (P = .04). Achieving clinical benefit was about 30 times more likely for patients whose tumor T-cell fraction and clonality increased by week 13. The model for predicting response that combines TCR metrics with mutation burden needs to be validated in larger, independent patient cohorts. Tumor T-cell fraction and clonality were correlated with PD-L1 staining and CD8+ T-cell counts, but not with mutational load.

According to the germline V gene, CDR1 reads SQVTM and CDR2 reads ANQGSEA. Taken from cysteine to phenylalanine, the CDR3 has 13 residues. Only the CDR3 portion is preserved as DNA: 39 bases, with reading frame beginning at the first base. V is clipped by 3 bases and J by 9 bases, and the sequence between their germline boundaries is 15 bases long. The immunoSEQ Assay was used to immunosequence TCRbeta CDR3 regions from genomic DNA. Prior to high-throughput sequencing, genomic DNA was amplified by bias-controlled multiplex PCR. Regarding the original processing steps: To quantify the absolute abundance of each unique TCRbeta CDR3 region, the sequences were collapsed and filtered. Clonality was defined as 1 minus Pielou's evenness and was calculated using productive rearrangements only. To compute tumor T-cell fraction, TCRbeta template counts were normalized to usable DNA, with usable DNA estimated from several housekeeping genes. A previously published method was used to identify clones with significantly greater frequencies in on-treatment samples than in baseline samples. Here the immuneACCESS table is served through TCRdb, limited to in-frame sequences with V and J called. Missing clones are a known gap in these copies; in checked studies unresolved V genes cover under half, and the rest lacks a known reason. Clone size and V and J calls were adopted from that table, with D and trimming inferred from the DNA. The sample table records more than 6,500 clones; approximately 30% of these occur just once. Roughly 5% of the sample rests with the top ten.

The chain uses TRBV29-1 and TRBJ2-1, and TRBD2 may be the D gene, going by 5 matching bases. The input for sequencing was tumor tissue (inferred from file names), taken from a patient given nivolumab and ipilimumab in sequence. This receptor was taken from a human donor with melanoma. The DNA reads as follows: TGCAGCGTTGACTTCGGGCTAGCCCCTGAGCAGTTCTTC. Its product reads: CSVDFGLAPEQFF.